This TCR beta chain was sequenced during a study of T cell responses to AZD1222 COVID-19 vaccine. Whole-study results and caveats: Baseline testing showed seropositivity in only 6 or 7 AZD1222 recipients.

Clones were read by immunoSEQ multiplex PCR, and TCRdb kept only the in-frame ones, dropping some. Of 100,000 to 120,000 clones in the sample, roughly 89% are singletons; the top ten hold 2.5%. For this clone: Its cognate antigen is unknown.

CDR3 size: 16 residues. Germline lookup yields CDR1 LGHNA and CDR2 YSLEER. Unmatched junction bases numbered 7, after V lost 0 bases and J lost 2 bases. This sample comprised peripheral blood, obtained 28 days after the second AZD1222 dose. This chain uses TRBV4-3 with TRBJ2-7; 7 bases align to TRBD1. The clonotype was recovered from an adult who received the AZD1222 COVID-19 vaccine. CDR3 DNA sequence: TGCGCCAGCAGCCAAGATCTCGGGACAGTCGCCTACGAGCAGTACTTC. Translated: CASSQDLGTVAYEQYF.